Shown below are 7 T cell receptor beta chains from a single sample sequenced in a study of T cell changes during pregnancy in multiple sclerosis. The repertoire was sequenced with immunoSEQ multiplex PCR; TCRdb's copy has only in-frame clones and lacks some. The table includes roughly 120,000 clones, over 85% detected once. Specimen: peripheral blood, collected before pregnancy. The source of these receptors is a female donor with multiple sclerosis, enrolled in a pregnancy study.

The chain employs TRBV18 and TRBJ1-1; TRBD1 matches at 7 bases. V trimming: 2 bases; J trimming: 5 bases; junction bases outside the gene matches: 5. CDR1 and CDR2 (germline): KGHSH, LQKENI. The CDR3 is 14 residues long. The CDR3 protein is CASSPFRGRTEAFF. In DNA form, the CDR3 reads TGTGCCAGCTCACCATTCAGGGGGAGGACTGAAGCTTTCTTT.

This clone has only one observation. This sequence joins TRBV5-4 and TRBJ2-1; D is perhaps TRBD2 (5 bases). Germline V gene lookup returns CDR1 SGHNT and CDR2 YYREEE (reference sequence). The V gene lost 0 bases and the J gene lost 2 bases, with 9 bases spanning the gap. This CDR3 contains 15 residues. The CDR3 region is CASSLEGATYNEQFF. CDR3 coding DNA: TGTGCCAGCAGCTTGGAGGGAGCGACCTACAATGAGCAGTTCTTC. Variable domain in full (rest from reference TRBV5-4 and TRBJ2-1): ETGVTQSPTHLIKTRGQQVTLRCSSQSGHNTVSWYQQALGQGPQFIFQYYREEENGRGNFPPRFSGLQFPNYSSELNVNALELDDSALYLCASSLEGATYNEQFFGPGTRLTVL.

The chain has TRBV21-1 and TRBJ2-7; no check of the table's D call, TRBD1, against the DNA was made. TRBV21-1 is a documented pseudogene. This CDR3 has 16 residues. The CDR3 sequence: CASSKAGTALSYEQYF. As DNA, the CDR3 is TGTGCCAGCAGCAAGGCCGGGACAGCGCTATCCTACGAGCAGTACTTC.

The rearrangement joins TRBV25-1 to TRBJ2-5; a weak D match, TRBD2 (5 bases). Per the germline V gene, CDR1 is MGHDK and CDR2 is SYGVNS. V dropped 2 bases and J dropped 5 bases, with 12 bases sitting between them. CDR3 length: 14 residues. CDR3 in DNA: TGTGCCAGCAGTGAACGTCTAGCCCAGGAGACCCAGTACTTC. Translated: CASSERLAQETQYF.

V is TRBV4-1 and J is TRBJ2-1; tentatively, D is TRBD1 (6 bases). The length of the CDR3 is 14 residues. Trimming stripped 3 bases from V and 8 bases from J, with 14 bases between. CDR1 and CDR2 (germline): MGHRA, YSYEKL. The CDR3 loop is CASSQETGSYEQFF. The CDR3 bases are TGCGCCAGCAGCCAGGAAACAGGGTCCTATGAGCAGTTCTTC.

The rearrangement joins TRBV19 to TRBJ1-1; no firm D call. Deletions cut 4 bases from V and 8 bases from J, with 23 bases between. Germline CDR1 is LNHDA and CDR2 is SQIVND (reference sequence). CDR3 length: 16 amino acids. CDR3 in DNA: TGTGCCAGTAGTACCCCCCCGGGGAGCAGTTACGAAGAAGCTTTCTTT. Encoded protein: CASSTPPGSSYEEAFF.

The chain combines TRBV2 with TRBJ2-7; 9 nucleotides agree with TRBD1. In germline, CDR1 is SNHLY, CDR2 FYNNEI. Losses at the gene ends were 2 bases for V and 0 bases for J; bases not matched to a gene: 8. This CDR3 region has 17 residues. The CDR3 nucleotides are TGTGCCAGCAGTGAACAGCCCCTACAGGGGGCCTCCTACGAGCAGTACTTC. This translates into CASSEQPLQGASYEQYF.